Below are 20 T cell receptor beta chains sequenced from a single sample in a study of blood T cell repertoires in COVID-19. TCRdb's table, derived via immunoSEQ multiplex PCR, lists solely in-frame clones and lacks some. Of 150,000 to 200,000 clones in the sample, about 86% were seen once. Input material: peripheral blood. These receptors were taken from a woman aged 60-75 years with COVID-19, enrolled during active disease.

The chain is built from TRBV28 and TRBJ1-2, with TRBD1 as a possible D gene (5 bases). The CDR3 contains 14 residues. Germline V gives CDR1 MDHEN, CDR2 SYDVKM. The V gene lost 7 bases and the J gene lost 6 bases, with 18 bases spanning the gap. In nucleotides, the CDR3 is TGTGCCAGCATTAGGGCGCAGGGCCCCCATGGCTACACCTTC. It specifies CASIRAQGPHGYTF.

The J gene is TRBJ2-7, the V gene TRBV18, with TRBD1 identical over 8 bases. V was pared by 8 bases and J by 6 bases, with 3 bases of the junction left unmatched. This CDR3 has 11 amino acids. The germline gives CDR1 KGHSH, CDR2 LQKENI. The CDR3 reads CASTTGVEQYF. The CDR3 DNA is TGTGCCAGCACGACAGGGGTCGAGCAGTACTTC.

The chain recombines TRBV24-1 with TRBJ2-1; 9 bases map to TRBD2. Germline V gene data show CDR1 as KGHDR and CDR2 as SFDVKD. The CDR3 totals 16 residues. Trimming removed 3 bases from V and 4 bases from J; junction bases left unmatched: 6. The CDR3 is CATSDAASGTYNEQFF. The CDR3 DNA is TGTGCCACCAGTGATGCGGCTAGCGGGACTTACAATGAGCAGTTCTTC.

This clone was seen more than once but under ten times. This sequence joins TRBV29-1 and TRBJ1-4; D is perhaps TRBD1 (5 bases). The CDR3 is made up of 13 amino acids. The V and J ends lost 6 bases and 7 bases respectively, with 15 bases between them. Per the germline V gene, CDR1 is SQVTM and CDR2 is ANQGSEA. For the CDR3, the DNA is TGCAGCGTCGGACAAGGGGTTCGTGAAAAACTGTTTTTT. It yields the protein CSVGQGVREKLFF.

The V gene is TRBV7-9, the J gene TRBJ1-4; 9 bases align to TRBD1. V shed 4 bases and J 8 bases; nucleotides not matched to a gene: 5. This CDR3 has 14 residues. The germline CDR1 and CDR2 sequences are SEHNR and FQNEAQ (reference sequence). Here the CDR3 DNA reads TGTGCCAGCAGCTCCTGGACAGGGGAAGAAAAACTGTTTTTT. Amino acid sequence: CASSSWTGEEKLFF.

This clone was seen just once. V is TRBV5-1 and J is TRBJ2-1; D perhaps matches TRBD2 (6 bases). Trimming took 1 base from V and 0 from J, leaving 8 bases between them. The germline CDR1 and CDR2 sequences are SGHRS and YFSETQ. This CDR3 contains 15 residues. The CDR3 DNA reads TGCGCCAGCAGCTTGAGCGGGCTCTCCTACAATGAGCAGTTCTTC. Translation: CASSLSGLSYNEQFF.

This sequence joins TRBV6-5 and TRBJ1-2, with D perhaps matching TRBD1 (5 bases). CDR3 length equals 13 residues. Germline assignment: CDR1 MNHEY and CDR2 SVGAGI. V was cut by 5 bases and J by 0 bases, with 7 bases left in between. DNA of the CDR3: TGTGCCAGCAGTCGACAGACTAACTATGGCTACACCTTC. Amino acids: CASSRQTNYGYTF.

The V call is TRBV2, the J call TRBJ1-4; 7 bases fit TRBD1. The CDR3 extends over 16 amino acids. Germline-derived CDR1 and CDR2 are SNHLY and FYNNEI. V was pared by 6 bases and J by 5 bases, with 12 bases of the junction left unmatched. CDR3 DNA sequence: TGTGCCAGCAGACTAACGGGACAGCTATTAAATGAAAAACTGTTTTTT. This translates into CASRLTGQLLNEKLFF.

The rearrangement joins TRBV12-5 to TRBJ1-2; no reliable D call. The CDR3 runs 13 residues. Germline loops: CDR1 LGHNT, CDR2 FRNRAP. V was cut by 1 base and J by 4 bases, with 7 bases left in between. CDR3 residues: CASGLALTYGYTF. For the CDR3, the DNA is TGTGCTAGTGGTTTGGCCCTAACCTATGGCTACACCTTC.

The chain recombines TRBV11-1 with TRBJ2-1; 9 positions agree with TRBD1. The CDR3 has 16 amino acids. The germline V gene has CDR1 SGHAT and CDR2 FQDESV (reference sequence). Losses at the gene ends were 5 bases for V and 8 bases for J; bases not matched to a gene: 13. The CDR3 protein is CASSPARDRDRDEQFF. In DNA form, the CDR3 reads TGTGCCAGCAGCCCCGCCCGGGACAGGGATCGAGATGAGCAGTTCTTC.

This chain joins TRBV29-1 and TRBJ2-1; 9 nucleotides match TRBD1. Losses at the gene ends were 6 bases for V and 9 bases for J; bases not matched to a gene: 9. This CDR3 is built from 13 residues. Germline V gene lookup returns CDR1 SQVTM and CDR2 ANQGSEA. The CDR3 sequence is CSVWGQGQFEQFF. The DNA for the CDR3 is TGCAGCGTGTGGGGACAGGGACAATTTGAGCAGTTCTTC.

DNA for the CDR3: TGTGCCAGCTCACCACCGGGCACTCATGAGCAGTTCTTC. This encodes CASSPPGTHEQFF. This chain links TRBV18 with TRBJ2-1, with D unclear. V was cut by 0 bases and J by 8 bases, with 8 bases left in between. The germline CDR1 and CDR2 sequences are KGHSH and LQKENI. The CDR3 sequence is 13 residues long.

The J gene is TRBJ1-1, the V gene TRBV7-9, with unresolved D. This CDR3 region has 14 residues. Trimming stripped 2 bases from V and 0 bases from J, with 7 bases between. Germline V lookup: CDR1 SEHNR, CDR2 FQNEAQ (reference sequence). The CDR3 DNA reads TGTGCCAGCAGCTTAACAGCCCTGAACACTGAAGCTTTCTTT. This gives the protein CASSLTALNTEAFF.

The V gene is TRBV7-9, the J gene TRBJ1-2; D is undetermined. With 2 bases removed from V and 8 bases from J, the gap between germline ends came to 12 bases. CDR3 length equals 13 residues. CDR1 SEHNR and CDR2 FQNEAQ come from the germline V gene (reference sequence). For the CDR3, the DNA is TGTGCCAGCAGCTTATTAGGGAGCTACGGCTACACCTTC. Protein: CASSLLGSYGYTF.

The chain links TRBV24-1 to TRBJ2-1; possibly TRBD1 for D (6 bases). The ends were cut back, 4 bases at V and 3 bases at J, with 9 bases in the middle. The germline V gene encodes CDR1 KGHDR and CDR2 SFDVKD. The CDR3 totals 14 residues. CDR3 in amino acids: CATSENRDYNEQFF. In DNA, the CDR3 is TGTGCCACCAGTGAGAACAGGGACTACAATGAGCAGTTCTTC.

This clone was observed a few times. V and J are TRBV7-2 and TRBJ2-7; 9 nucleotides line up with TRBD1. The length of the CDR3 is 15 residues. The V gene end was trimmed by 5 bases and the J gene end by 2 bases; junction bases not matched to a gene: 7. CDR1 SGHTA and CDR2 FQGNSA come from the germline V gene. The CDR3 DNA reads TGTGCCAGCAGCCTCGGACAGGGGAGGGCCTACGAGCAGTACTTC. This sequence encodes CASSLGQGRAYEQYF.

The rearrangement uses TRBV6-2 or TRBV6-3 and TRBJ1-1; D is perhaps TRBD1 (5 bases). Per germline, CDR1 MNHEY and CDR2 SVGEGT. This CDR3 has 14 residues. V dropped 3 bases and J dropped 5 bases, with 13 bases sitting between them. CDR3 sequence reads: CASSYTGSGTEAFF. The CDR3 DNA is TGTGCCAGCAGTTATACAGGCTCGGGTACTGAAGCTTTCTTT.

The CDR3 reads CASSLVRGDTEAFF. The CDR3 nucleotides read TGTGCCAGCAGCTTGGTCAGGGGAGACACTGAAGCTTTCTTT. The chain joins TRBV11-3 to TRBJ1-1, with TRBD1 as a possible D gene (6 bases). From germline, CDR1 is SGHNT and CDR2 YENEEA. The V gene lost 3 bases and the J gene lost 3 bases, with 11 bases spanning the gap. The CDR3 contains 14 residues. The variable domain in full, with the rest retrieved from reference TRBV11-3 and TRBJ1-1, is EAGVVQSPRYKIIEKKQPVAFWCNPISGHNTLYWYLQNLGQGPELLIRYENEEAVDDSQLPKDRFSAERLKGVDSTLKIQPAELGDSAVYLCASSLVRGDTEAFFGQGTRLTVV.

The chain links TRBV24-1 to TRBJ1-2, with TRBD1 identical over 10 bases. Germline values: CDR1 KGHDR, CDR2 SFDVKD. This CDR3 is 15 amino acids long. J gave up 5 bases and V 4 bases, and 6 bases lay outside the gene matches. The CDR3 reads CATSDTRTGGYGYTF. CDR3 coding DNA: TGTGCCACCAGTGACACAAGGACAGGGGGGTATGGCTACACCTTC.

The sample holds a few counts of this clone. The chain uses TRBV19 and TRBJ1-5, with D hard to call. Trimming pared 1 base from V and 7 bases from J, leaving 17 bases between. Looked up from germline, CDR1 is LNHDA and CDR2 is SQIVND (reference sequence). The CDR3 is 16 residues long. In DNA form, the CDR3 reads TGTGCCAGTAGTATAGTTGGCCGCGGGGAGGGACAGCCCCAGCATTTT. Amino acid sequence: CASSIVGRGEGQPQHF.